The clone carrying this T cell receptor beta chain was seen repeatedly, ten times or more. Its specificity is unknown. CDR3 regions were amplified by Arm-PCR using iRepertoire HTBI primers to build TCR beta libraries. TCRdb re-derived calls from the multiplex PCR reads in MiXCR, one entry per CDR3 protein. The sample yields hundreds of thousands of distinct CDR3 sequences, 16% seen once. The data stem from a study of regulatory T cells in long-lasting Graves disease. Turning to the study itself: Patients with new Graves' disease had used antithyroid drugs below 3 months.

The sample's time point: newly diagnosed GD, antithyroid drugs for less than 3 months. The TCR library was made from RNA extracted from PBMCs. A volume of approximately 9.8 milliliters of peripheral blood was collected in EDTA tubes. Regarding the study as a whole: Among persistent patients, a larger number of public clonotypes were shared (over 2,500) than among newly diagnosed patients (about 970).

This sample also appeared in a second study, on T cells in Graves' hyperthyroidism and ophthalmopathy.

Material: peripheral blood mononuclear cells (PBMCs), obtained at new diagnosis, from a patient treated with antithyroid drugs. The receptor's source is a young woman with Graves disease.

The CDR3 here is CASSSFITGELFF. In nucleotides, the CDR3 is TGTGCCAGCAGCTCCTTCATCACCGGGGAGCTGTTTTTT. V and J are TRBV7-2 and TRBJ2-2; no definite D call. From germline, CDR1 is SGHTA and CDR2 FQGNSA. This CDR3 spans 13 amino acids. V shed 4 bases and J shed 4 bases, with 7 bases lying between them.